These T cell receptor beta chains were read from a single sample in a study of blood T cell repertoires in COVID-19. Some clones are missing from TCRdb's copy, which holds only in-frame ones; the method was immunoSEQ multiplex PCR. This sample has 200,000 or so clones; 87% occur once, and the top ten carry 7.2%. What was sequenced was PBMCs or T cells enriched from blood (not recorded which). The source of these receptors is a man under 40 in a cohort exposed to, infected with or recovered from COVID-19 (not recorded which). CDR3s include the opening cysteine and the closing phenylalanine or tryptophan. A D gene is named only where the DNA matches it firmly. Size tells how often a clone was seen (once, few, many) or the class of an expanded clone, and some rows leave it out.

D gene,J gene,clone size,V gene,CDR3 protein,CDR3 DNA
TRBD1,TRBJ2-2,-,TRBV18,CASSPLGQVNLNTGELFF,TGTGCCAGCTCACCATTGGGACAGGTGAACTTGAACACCGGGGAGCTGTTTTTT
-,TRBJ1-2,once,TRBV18,CASSPPTGIYGYTF,TGTGCCAGCTCACCACCAACAGGGATTTATGGCTACACCTTC
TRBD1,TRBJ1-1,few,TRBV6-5,CASSQRTGSEAFF,TGTGCCAGCAGTCAACGGACAGGGTCTGAAGCTTTCTTT
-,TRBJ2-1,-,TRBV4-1,CASSQAGVIRDEQFF,TGCGCCAGCAGCCAAGCCGGGGTGATACGCGATGAGCAGTTCTTC
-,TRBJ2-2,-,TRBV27,CASSFGIAKTGELFF,TGTGCCAGCAGTTTCGGAATAGCAAAGACCGGGGAGCTGTTTTTT
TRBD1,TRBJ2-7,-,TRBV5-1,CASSLTGGLYEQYF,TGCGCCAGCAGCTTAACAGGGGGCCTCTACGAGCAGTACTTC
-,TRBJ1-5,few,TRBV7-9,CASSLERDQPQHF,TGTGCCAGCAGCTTAGAGAGGGATCAGCCCCAGCATTTT
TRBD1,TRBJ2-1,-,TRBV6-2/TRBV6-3,CASSPRDRATYNEQFF,TGTGCCAGCAGCCCTAGGGACAGGGCAACCTACAATGAGCAGTTCTTC
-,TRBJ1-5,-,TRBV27,CASSSRRDNQPQHF,TGTGCCAGCAGTTCCCGACGGGACAATCAGCCCCAGCATTTT
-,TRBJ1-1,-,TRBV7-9,CASSLLQGMNTEAFF,TGTGCCAGCAGTTTATTACAGGGAATGAACACTGAAGCTTTCTTT
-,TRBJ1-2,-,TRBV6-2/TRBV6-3,CASSLDRNTYGYTF,TGTGCCAGCAGCCTAGACAGAAACACCTATGGCTACACCTTC
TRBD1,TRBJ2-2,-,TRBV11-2,CASTTWPGQGNTGELFF,TGTGCCAGCACCACCTGGCCCGGACAGGGAAACACCGGGGAGCTGTTTTTT
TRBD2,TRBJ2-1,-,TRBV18,CASSPATSGRTLNYNEQFF,TGTGCCAGCTCACCCGCGACTAGCGGGAGAACACTAAACTACAATGAGCAGTTCTTC
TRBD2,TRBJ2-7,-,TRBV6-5,CASSYGTGGSYEQYF,TGTGCCAGCAGTTACGGTACGGGAGGCTCCTACGAGCAGTACTTC
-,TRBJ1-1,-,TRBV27,CAFRDIGVSKQGRMKSYTEAFF,TGTGCCTTCCGAGACATCGGGGTATCAAAACAGGGCCGTATGAAGTCGTACACTGAAGCTTTCTTT
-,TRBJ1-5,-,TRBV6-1,CASSVRRVAGSSNQPQHF,TGTGCCAGCAGTGTGCGGCGTGTAGCGGGGAGCAGCAATCAGCCCCAGCATTTT
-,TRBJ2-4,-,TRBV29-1,CSGLGQENIQYF,TGCAGCGGCTTGGGCCAAGAAAACATTCAGTACTTC
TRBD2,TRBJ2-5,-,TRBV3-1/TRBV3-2,CASSQGWTSGSVGETQYF,TGTGCCAGCAGCCAAGGATGGACTAGCGGGAGCGTAGGGGAGACCCAGTACTTC
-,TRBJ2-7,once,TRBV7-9,CASSFLPRSPTYEQYF,TGTGCCAGCAGCTTTCTTCCCCGGTCGCCAACCTACGAGCAGTACTTC
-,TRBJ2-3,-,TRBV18,CASSASTRSSTDTQYF,TGTGCCAGCTCAGCCTCAACTCGCTCTAGCACAGATACGCAGTATTTT
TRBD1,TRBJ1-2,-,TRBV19,CASTDGSTGHRGYGYTF,TGTGCCAGTACCGACGGTTCGACAGGGCATCGAGGCTATGGCTACACCTTC
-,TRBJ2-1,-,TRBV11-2,CASSLANLYNEQFF,TGTGCCAGCAGCTTAGCAAACTTGTACAATGAGCAGTTCTTC
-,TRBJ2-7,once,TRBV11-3,CASSVNTGSSYEQYF,TGTGCCAGCAGTGTGAACACAGGGAGTTCCTACGAGCAGTACTTC
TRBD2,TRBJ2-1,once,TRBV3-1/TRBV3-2,CASSQDSLAGSEQFF,TGTGCCAGCAGCCAAGATTCCCTAGCGGGGAGTGAGCAGTTCTTC
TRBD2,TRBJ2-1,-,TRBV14,CASSLAGPSHEQFF,TGTGCCAGCAGCCTAGCGGGGCCAAGTCATGAGCAGTTCTTC
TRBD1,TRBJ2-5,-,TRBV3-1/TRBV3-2,CASSQVPPQGAETQYF,TGTGCCAGCAGCCAAGTTCCTCCTCAGGGGGCTGAGACCCAGTACTTC
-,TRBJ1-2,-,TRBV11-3,CASSLDRRGSGYTF,TGTGCCAGCAGCTTAGATCGACGGGGGAGCGGCTACACCTTC
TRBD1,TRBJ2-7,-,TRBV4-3,CASSQGQLGSYEQYF,TGCGCCAGCAGCCAGGGACAGCTAGGCTCCTACGAGCAGTACTTC
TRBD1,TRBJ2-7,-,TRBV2,CASSLNPGQGEREQYF,TGTGCCAGCAGTTTAAACCCGGGACAGGGTGAACGCGAGCAGTACTTC
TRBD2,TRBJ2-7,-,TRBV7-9,CASSTGTSGSYEQYF,TGTGCCAGCAGCACCGGGACTAGCGGCTCCTACGAGCAGTACTTC
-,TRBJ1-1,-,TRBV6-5,CASTASGNTEAFF,TGTGCCAGCACCGCTTCGGGGAACACTGAAGCTTTCTTT
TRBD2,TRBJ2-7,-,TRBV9,CASSPHGREQYF,TGTGCCAGCAGCCCCCACGGGAGGGAGCAGTACTTC
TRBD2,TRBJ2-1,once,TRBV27,CASSLSASGSHEQFF,TGTGCCAGCAGTTTATCGGCTAGCGGGAGCCATGAGCAGTTCTTC
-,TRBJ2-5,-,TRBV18,CASSPPRVLWYQTQYF,TGTGCCAGCTCACCACCTCGGGTTCTATGGTACCAGACCCAGTACTTC
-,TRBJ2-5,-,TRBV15,CATSRDLRGTQYF,TGTGCCACCAGCAGAGATCTCCGGGGGACCCAGTACTTC
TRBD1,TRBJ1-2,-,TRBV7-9,CASSRSRGTEYGYTF,TGTGCCAGCAGCCGCTCGAGGGGGACAGAGTATGGCTACACCTTC
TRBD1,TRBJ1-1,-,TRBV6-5,CASSYRQGNTEAFF,TGTGCCAGCAGTTACCGACAGGGGAACACTGAAGCTTTCTTT
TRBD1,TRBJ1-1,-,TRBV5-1,CASTGGRSNTEAFF,TGCGCCAGTACAGGGGGACGGAGTAACACTGAAGCTTTCTTT
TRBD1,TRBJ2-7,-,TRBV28,CASRLNRGGLYEQYF,TGTGCCAGCAGACTTAACAGGGGTGGTCTCTACGAGCAGTACTTC
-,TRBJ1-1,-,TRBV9,CASSTEDTEAFF,TGTGCCAGCAGCACGGAGGACACTGAAGCTTTCTTT
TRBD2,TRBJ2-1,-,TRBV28,CASTPAGWEGLDEQFF,TGTGCCAGCACTCCCGCGGGGTGGGAGGGCCTCGATGAGCAGTTCTTC
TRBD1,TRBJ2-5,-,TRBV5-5,CASSGTGGLQETQYF,TGTGCCAGCAGCGGGACAGGTGGACTCCAAGAGACCCAGTACTTC
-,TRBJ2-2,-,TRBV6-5,CASRGGAHTGELFF,TGTGCCAGTAGGGGGGGGGCCCACACCGGGGAGCTGTTTTTT
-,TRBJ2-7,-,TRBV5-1,CASSSGLSEAYEQYF,TGCGCCAGCAGCTCGGGACTCTCCGAAGCTTACGAGCAGTACTTC
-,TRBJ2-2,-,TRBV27,CASRSSGLNTGELFF,TGTGCCAGCAGATCTTCCGGACTGAACACCGGGGAGCTGTTTTTT
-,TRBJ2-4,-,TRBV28,CASSLQGSAKNIQYF,TGTGCCAGCAGTTTGCAGGGGTCGGCCAAAAACATTCAGTACTTC
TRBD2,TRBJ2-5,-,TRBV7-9,CASSQGTSGRRTQYF,TGTGCCAGCAGCCAGGGGACTAGCGGGAGGAGGACCCAGTACTTC
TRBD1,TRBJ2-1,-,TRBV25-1,CASSGGQGVYYNEQFF,TGTGCCAGCAGTGGCGGACAGGGGGTATACTACAATGAGCAGTTCTTC
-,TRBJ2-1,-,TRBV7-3,CASSSTSLSYNEQFF,TGTGCCAGCAGCTCGACTAGTCTCTCCTACAATGAGCAGTTCTTC
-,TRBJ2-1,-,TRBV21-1,CASSTHAESSYNEQFF,TGTGCCAGCAGCACGCACGCGGAGAGCTCCTACAATGAGCAGTTCTTC
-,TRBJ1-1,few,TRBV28,CASSLYGGTEAFF,TGTGCCAGCAGTTTATACGGGGGCACTGAAGCTTTCTTT
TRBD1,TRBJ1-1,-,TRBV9,CASSANPDRGNTEAFF,TGTGCCAGCAGCGCCAATCCTGACAGGGGGAACACTGAAGCTTTCTTT
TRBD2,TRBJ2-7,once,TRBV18,CASSPLREGTGEQYF,TGTGCCAGCTCACCTTTACGGGAGGGAACGGGGGAGCAGTACTTC
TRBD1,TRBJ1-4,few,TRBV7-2,CASSLGQGEKLFF,TGTGCCAGCAGCTTAGGACAGGGTGAAAAACTGTTTTTT
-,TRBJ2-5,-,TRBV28,CASSSTGTDLQETQYF,TGTGCCAGCAGCTCAACCGGGACTGACCTACAAGAGACCCAGTACTTC